This T cell receptor beta chain was sequenced for a study of OX40 agonist ivuxolimab in advanced cancers. Findings and caveats of the study: In the 0.1-3.0 mg/kg groups, partial responders showed among the lowest expansion.

Deletions cut 0 bases from V and 7 bases from J, with 13 bases between. Germline assignment: CDR1 SGHRS and CDR2 YFSETQ. This CDR3 has 15 residues. A remark on this clone: Its antigen remains unknown.

The protocol was immunoSEQ multiplex PCR, while the TCRdb copy is restricted to in-frame clones and leaves out a portion. The sample lists 77,000 or so clones, roughly 88% occurring once. The receptor was derived from an adult with an advanced solid tumor such as melanoma, head and neck, liver or kidney cancer. The sample here was CD4+ or CD8+ T cells sorted from blood, taken in a trial of the OX40 agonist ivuxolimab. The V call is TRBV5-1, the J call TRBJ2-2; D ambiguous. CDR3 sequence reads: CASSLDRPTGGELFF. The CDR3 region has the DNA TGCGCCAGCAGCTTGGACAGACCTACCGGCGGGGAGCTGTTTTTT.